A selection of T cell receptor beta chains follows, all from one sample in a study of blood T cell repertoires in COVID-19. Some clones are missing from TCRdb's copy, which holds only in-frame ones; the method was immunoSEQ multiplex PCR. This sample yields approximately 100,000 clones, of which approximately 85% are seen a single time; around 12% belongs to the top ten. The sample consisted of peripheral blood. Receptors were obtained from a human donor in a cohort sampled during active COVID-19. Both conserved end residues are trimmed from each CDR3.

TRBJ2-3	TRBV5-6	ASSLVGGTQY
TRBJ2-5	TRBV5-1	ASSPGLAGAQETQY
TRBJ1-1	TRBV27	ASSLSVGSWTEAF
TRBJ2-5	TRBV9	ASSVRGGVQETQY
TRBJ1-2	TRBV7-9	ASSLGTFGGYT
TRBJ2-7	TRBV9	ASSKDRGKDEQY
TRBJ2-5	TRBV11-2	ASSLNGRSQY
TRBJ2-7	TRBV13	ASSLRDFPYEQY
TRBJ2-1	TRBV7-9	ASSLGVQRGSSYNEQF
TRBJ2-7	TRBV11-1	ASSLTDGTYEQY
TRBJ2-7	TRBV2	ASSEWRGPAYEQY
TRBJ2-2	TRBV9	ASSGTGANTGELF
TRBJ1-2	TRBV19	ASRSRESNYGYT
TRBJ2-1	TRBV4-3	ASSQDSRTSGLVQF
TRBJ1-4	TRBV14	ASSRTATNEKLF
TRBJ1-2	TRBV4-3	ASSPGTLVNYGYT
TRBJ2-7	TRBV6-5	ASSFSGGPGPGH
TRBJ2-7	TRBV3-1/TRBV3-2	ASSPWIGILREQY
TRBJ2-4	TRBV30	AWSVLANRNIQY
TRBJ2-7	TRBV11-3	ASHYEQY
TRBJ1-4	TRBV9	ASTTGGTNEKLF
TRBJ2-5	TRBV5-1	ASSLITGTSHETQY
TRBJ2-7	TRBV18	ASSPLIGQWTGDSYEQY
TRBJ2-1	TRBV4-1	ASSPPGAGGDEQF
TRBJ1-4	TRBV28	ASSLPITGGAASKLF
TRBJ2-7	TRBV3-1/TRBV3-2	ASSQGTGSYEQY
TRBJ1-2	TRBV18	ASSPKAAGYT
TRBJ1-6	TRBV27	ATYYQRSSYNSPLH
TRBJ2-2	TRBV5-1	ASSLNNQNTGELF
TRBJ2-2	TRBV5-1	ASSPPQGAGGELF
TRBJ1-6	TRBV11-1	ASSSGQGPPLH
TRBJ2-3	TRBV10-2	ASSESRDVDTQY
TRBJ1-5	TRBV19	ASRRQATNQPQH
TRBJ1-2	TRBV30	AWSVSGLNYGYT
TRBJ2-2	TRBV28	ASSLGGQGLYTGELF
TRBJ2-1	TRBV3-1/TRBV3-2	ASSQGRLAGFRF
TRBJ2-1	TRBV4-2	ASSQRLAGDPGEF
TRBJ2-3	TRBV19	ASRTTSGTDTQY
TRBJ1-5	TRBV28	ASSSPLQGANQPQH
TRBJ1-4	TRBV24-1	ATSEWDREASYYQLF
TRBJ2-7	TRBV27	ASSLGGEQY
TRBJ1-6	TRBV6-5	ASKRLNSPLH
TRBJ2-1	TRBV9	ASSVDTGSRNEQF
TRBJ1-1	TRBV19	ASRKQGAFTEAF
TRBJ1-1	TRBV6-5	ASRLQGPDTEAF
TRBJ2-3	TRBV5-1	ASSLGRQVDSTDTQY